This section outlines one TCR beta chain sequence together with its context. V shed 0 bases and J shed 10 bases, with 12 bases lying between them. This CDR3 comprises 13 residues. Germline V gene lookup returns CDR1 LNHDA and CDR2 SQIVND (reference sequence). This record belongs to a study of blood T cell repertoires in COVID-19. The protocol was immunoSEQ multiplex PCR, while the TCRdb copy is restricted to in-frame clones and leaves out a portion. The sample has approximately 150,000 clones, more than 85% seen once. Seattle patients were enrolled during active infection and followed longitudinally. This clonotype originated in a woman in her sixties or seventies with COVID-19, enrolled during active disease. The chain employs TRBV19 and TRBJ1-1, with a possible D match to TRBD1 (6 bases). The sample was peripheral blood. In nucleotides, the CDR3 is TGTGCCAGTAGTATAGATTTTCTAGGGGGAGCTTTCTTT. Its protein product is CASSIDFLGGAFF. Looking up the rest from reference TRBV19 and TRBJ1-1 gives the full variable domain: DGGITQSPKYLFRKEGQNVTLSCEQNLNHDAMYWYRQDPGQGLRLIYYSQIVNDFQKGDIAEGYSVSREKKESFPLTVTSAQKNPTAFYLCASSIDFLGGAFFGQGTRLTVV.